Each of the 25 T cell receptor beta chains below was sequenced from the same sample in a study of blood T cell repertoires in COVID-19. TCRdb's table, derived via immunoSEQ multiplex PCR, lists solely in-frame clones and lacks some. In the table there are roughly 150,000 clones, roughly nine tenths of which are singletons. The sequencing sample was made of peripheral blood. These receptors originate from a woman between 65 and 79 years old with acute or convalescent COVID-19.

The sample holds a few counts of this clone. The V and J genes are TRBV7-9 and TRBJ1-1; tentatively, D is TRBD1 (6 bases). Looked up from germline, CDR1 is SEHNR and CDR2 is FQNEAQ (reference sequence). V was trimmed by 5 bases and J by 8 bases, leaving 12 bases between them. The CDR3 totals 12 residues. CDR3 sequence (DNA): TGTGCCAGCAGCCTCGTAACAGGGGAAGCTTTCTTT. Translating it yields CASSLVTGEAFF.

The genes are TRBV19 and TRBJ1-5; weak D call: TRBD1 (5 bases). V lost 5 bases to trimming and J lost 11 bases, with 19 bases between them. Germline-derived CDR1 and CDR2 are LNHDA and SQIVND (reference sequence). This CDR3 has 14 residues. This CDR3 reads CASSPNPGAWTQHF. The CDR3 DNA reads TGTGCCAGTAGTCCCAACCCTGGGGCGTGGACCCAGCATTTT.

The V gene is TRBV6-5, the J gene TRBJ1-5, with D possibly being TRBD1 (5 bases). This CDR3 region has 13 residues. V gave up 6 bases and J gave up 1 base, with 7 bases separating them. Germline V CDR1 and CDR2: MNHEY, SVGAGI. The CDR3 sequence is CASRGLSNQPQHF. The CDR3 nucleotides are TGTGCCAGCAGGGGGCTGAGCAATCAGCCCCAGCATTTT.

This chain connects TRBV7-9 to TRBJ1-4; 9 bases are a match to TRBD1. V lost 4 bases and J lost 2; bases outside the gene matches: 5. CDR1 is SEHNR and CDR2 is FQNEAQ in the germline V gene (reference sequence). This CDR3 spans 16 amino acids. CDR3 in amino acids: CASSSGTGPTNEKLFF. The CDR3 DNA reads as TGTGCCAGCAGCTCCGGGACAGGGCCGACTAATGAAAAACTGTTTTTT.

This chain joins TRBV18 and TRBJ1-4, with TRBD1 identical over 9 bases. Germline CDR1 KGHSH, CDR2 LQKENI. V was pared by 5 bases and J by 7 bases, with 8 bases of the junction left unmatched. This CDR3 contains 15 residues. The CDR3 is CASSTSGTGPEKLFF. CDR3 nucleotides: TGTGCCAGCTCAACATCCGGGACAGGGCCTGAAAAACTGTTTTTT.

The chain has TRBV5-1 and TRBJ1-6; D remains ambiguous. The CDR3 contains 15 residues. The V gene's germline CDR1 is SGHRS and CDR2 YFSETQ. V was cut by 0 bases and J by 6 bases, with 10 bases left in between. The DNA for the CDR3 is TGCGCCAGCAGCTTGGGTGGCCCATCTAATTCACCCCTCCACTTT. Translating gives CASSLGGPSNSPLHF.

The chain employs TRBV30 and TRBJ2-2; D is unresolved. Trimming stripped 0 bases from V and 5 bases from J, with 16 bases between. In germline, CDR1 is GTSNPN, CDR2 SVGIG (reference sequence). This CDR3 spans 16 amino acids. The CDR3, as DNA: TGTGCCTGGAGTGTACTTAGAACCCGCCGAACCGGGGAGCTGTTTTTT. Translating gives CAWSVLRTRRTGELFF.

The rearrangement uses TRBV28 and TRBJ1-5; a possible D gene is TRBD1 (5 bases). V gave up 6 bases and J gave up 6 bases, with 15 bases separating them. Germline loops: CDR1 MDHEN, CDR2 SYDVKM. This CDR3 contains 14 residues. This CDR3 is CASSPPGFGQPQHF. DNA for the CDR3: TGTGCCAGCAGCCCCCCAGGGTTCGGTCAGCCCCAGCATTTT.

V and J are TRBV7-8 and TRBJ2-1; 7 positions agree with TRBD2. The V segment lost 1 base and the J segment 9 bases; nucleotides outside the gene matches: 6. Germline V lookup: CDR1 SGHVS, CDR2 FQNEAQ. This CDR3 comprises 14 residues. The CDR3: CASSLEGLSSEQFF. DNA of the CDR3: TGTGCCAGCAGCTTAGAGGGACTATCCTCTGAGCAGTTCTTC.

The gene calls are TRBV15 and TRBJ2-5, with 7 positions matching TRBD1. Germline trimming cut 0 bases from V and 5 bases from J; bases unmatched to any gene: 6. CDR1 LNHNV and CDR2 YYDKDF come from the germline V gene (reference sequence). The CDR3 totals 15 residues. CDR3 region: CATSRDPGTVETQYF. CDR3 coding DNA: TGTGCCACCAGCAGAGATCCGGGGACAGTGGAGACCCAGTACTTC.

The chain carries TRBV2 and TRBJ2-7, with TRBD1 as a possible D gene (8 bases). V was clipped by 5 bases and J by 4 bases, with 18 bases between them. The CDR3 sequence is 15 residues long. Per germline, CDR1 SNHLY and CDR2 FYNNEI. CDR3 sequence: CASSRITGGEYEQYV. The CDR3 DNA sequence: TGTGCCAGCAGTCGTATAACAGGGGGGGAGTACGAGCAGTACGTC.

The chain has TRBV24-1 and TRBJ1-4, with TRBD1 matching over 7 bases. The CDR3 covers 15 residues. From germline, CDR1 is KGHDR and CDR2 SFDVKD. The junction had 4 bases not matched to a gene; V was cut back by 3 bases and J by 4 bases. The CDR3 nucleotides are TGTGCCACCAGTGATCCCCAGGGGGTTAATGAAAAACTGTTTTTT. Translated, it gives CATSDPQGVNEKLFF.

V gene TRBV2 combines with J gene TRBJ1-2, with TRBD1 matching 7 bases. The CDR3 covers 14 residues. V was clipped by 10 bases and J by 4 bases; unmatched bases: 12. CDR1 is SNHLY and CDR2 is FYNNEI in the germline V gene. The CDR3 spells CANPGTDPTYGYTF. The CDR3 region has the DNA TGTGCCAACCCAGGGACAGACCCTACCTATGGCTACACCTTC.

The V gene is TRBV5-1, the J gene TRBJ2-7, with TRBD1 matching 8 bases. The germline V gene has CDR1 SGHRS and CDR2 YFSETQ. This CDR3 has 14 residues. J gave up 5 bases and V 0 bases, and 4 bases lay outside the gene matches. The CDR3 sequence: CASSLETGVNEQYF. CDR3 bases: TGCGCCAGCAGCTTGGAGACAGGGGTCAACGAGCAGTACTTC.

The chain combines TRBV6-4 with TRBJ1-1; 8 bases are shared with TRBD1. Germline V lookup: CDR1 MRHNA, CDR2 SNTAGT. This CDR3 is built from 12 residues. The V segment lost 8 bases and the J segment 7 bases; nucleotides outside the gene matches: 6. This CDR3 reads CASYGGQGEAFF. The CDR3 bases are TGTGCCAGCTACGGCGGACAGGGTGAAGCTTTCTTT.

In DNA, the CDR3 is TGTGCCAGCAGCCGTTTACAGGGTTTCGATGGCTACACCTTC. Residues: CASSRLQGFDGYTF. The chain combines TRBV3-1 (or the pseudogene TRBV3-2) with TRBJ1-2; the D gene is possibly TRBD1 (6 bases). The CDR3 covers 14 residues. Germline V gene lookup returns CDR1 LGHDT and CDR2 YNNKEL (reference sequence). Trimming took 4 bases from V and 6 from J, leaving 15 bases between them.

V and J are TRBV28 and TRBJ2-1; 13 bases line up with TRBD2. CDR1 is MDHEN and CDR2 is SYDVKM in the germline V gene. V shed 3 bases, J shed 13 bases, and the junction held 9 bases outside the gene matches. The CDR3 is made up of 15 amino acids. CDR3 nucleotides: TGTGCCAGCAGTTTGACTAGCGGGGGGCCTCCCCGCCAGTTCTTC. Translation: CASSLTSGGPPRQFF.

The J gene is TRBJ1-5, the V gene TRBV24-1, with D tentatively TRBD1 (5 bases). V lost 0 bases, J lost 3 bases, and 14 bases lay in between. Germline values: CDR1 KGHDR, CDR2 SFDVKD. This CDR3 is built from 17 residues. The CDR3 bases are TGTGCCACCAGTGATTTGTCCAACAGTGGACACAATCAGCCCCAGCATTTT. Its translation is CATSDLSNSGHNQPQHF.

The V gene is TRBV19, the J gene TRBJ1-2; D gene unclear. Trimming cost V 6 bases and J 0 bases, with 11 bases left between them. Germline CDR1 LNHDA, CDR2 SQIVND (reference sequence). The CDR3 has 14 amino acids. CDR3 in amino acids: CASSYLMTNYGYTF. In nucleotides, the CDR3 is TGTGCCAGTAGCTACCTAATGACTAACTATGGCTACACCTTC.

With respect to this clone: One end of the junction does not line up with germline, which may come from a read error. The CDR3 coding sequence is TGTGCTAGCAGCTCCCTGACATCGAGGAACACTGAAGCTTTCTTT. Its protein product is CASSSLTSRNTEAFF. The chain uses TRBV7-7 and TRBJ1-1, with D hard to call. This CDR3 is 15 amino acids long. Germline CDR1 reads SSHAT; CDR2 reads FNYEAQ (reference sequence).

CDR3 nucleotides: TGTGCCAGCAGTGAGACGGGTTTCTATGGCTACACCTTC. Amino acids: CASSETGFYGYTF. The gene calls are TRBV6-4 and TRBJ1-2; no reliable D call. Between the trimmed V and J ends, which lost 3 bases and 4 bases, there was a span of 9 bases. The germline gives CDR1 MRHNA, CDR2 SNTAGT. This CDR3 is built from 13 residues.

The chain recombines TRBV3-1 (or the pseudogene TRBV3-2) with TRBJ1-1; 7 bases line up with TRBD1. V lost 1 base to trimming and J lost 3 bases; unmatched junction nucleotides: 5. The CDR3 runs to 15 residues. CDR1 and CDR2 (germline): LGHDT, YNNKEL (reference sequence). CDR3 DNA: TGTGCCAGCAGCCAAGGGGCAGGGGGATACACTGAAGCTTTCTTT. Translation gives CASSQGAGGYTEAFF.

The chain uses TRBV7-9 and TRBJ2-7; D is possibly TRBD1 (6 bases). CDR3 length equals 15 residues. The V gene's germline CDR1 is SEHNR and CDR2 FQNEAQ (reference sequence). Trimming removed 5 bases at V and 1 base at J, with 15 bases between. CDR3 residues: CASSPPGTPSYEQYF. CDR3 bases: TGTGCCAGCAGCCCCCCCGGGACACCTTCCTACGAGCAGTACTTC. The full variable domain, in which reference TRBV7-9 and TRBJ2-7 provide the parts outside the CDR3, is DTGVSQNPRHKITKRGQNVTFRCDPISEHNRLYWYRQTLGQGPEFLTYFQNEAQLEKSRLLSDRFSAERPKGSFSTLEIQRTEQGDSAMYLCASSPPGTPSYEQYFGPGTRLTVT.

This clone was seen a single time. The J gene is TRBJ1-1, the V gene TRBV7-8; 10 bases align to TRBD1. Germline CDR1 SGHVS, CDR2 FQNEAQ. The V gene end was trimmed by 8 bases and the J gene end by 7 bases; junction bases not matched to a gene: 10. There are 14 residues in the CDR3. The CDR3, as DNA: TGTGCCAGCGGAGATCCGGGACAGGGGATTGAAGCTTTCTTT. It translates to CASGDPGQGIEAFF. Based on the CDR3 plus reference TRBV7-8 and TRBJ1-1, the full variable domain is GAGVSQSPRYKVAKRGQDVALRCDPISGHVSLFWYQQALGQGPEFLTYFQNEAQLDKSGLPSDRFFAERPEGSVSTLKIQRTQQEDSAVYLCASGDPGQGIEAFFGQGTRLTVV.

This sequence joins TRBV19 and TRBJ1-3; D call uncertain. Trimming took 3 bases from V and 0 from J, leaving 15 bases between them. Germline-derived CDR1 and CDR2 are LNHDA and SQIVND (reference sequence). The CDR3 sequence is 17 residues long. The CDR3 spells CASSISPPGSSGNTIYF. CDR3 DNA: TGTGCCAGTAGTATCAGCCCCCCCGGGAGCTCTGGAAACACCATATATTTT.